This entry describes one T cell receptor beta chain. Its antigen is currently not known. No clone much larger than this one lies a single base away; base qualities are absent. Donors were healthy HIV-negative adults with no recently reported acute infections or vaccinations. All donors were Caucasian adults living in Nashville, Tennessee, USA. CD4+ T cells were enriched by magnetic negative selection; naive cells were then positively selected on CD45RA, and the negative fraction formed the memory subset. Blood was collected by leukapheresis, and PBMCs were isolated by Ficoll-Histopaque density gradient centrifugation and then cryopreserved in liquid nitrogen vapor phase. Analytical flow cytometry was used to check the purity and quantity of every magnetically sorted T cell population. From each sorted fraction, genomic DNA was isolated and quantified by UV absorbance on a Nanodrop 2000c. These data are taken from a study of shared clonotypes between healthy human individuals (dated by TCRdb to about 2020). Regarding the complete study: The cohort included three men and a couple of women between 18 and 49 years of age. For each donor, three plates each were used for CD4 naive and CD4 memory, two plates were used for CD8 naive, and one plate was used for CD8 memory. Blood TCR repertoires of a handful of healthy adults were deeply sequenced to estimate repertoire size and the extent of clonotype sharing between individuals. Different laboratories and diverse techniques were used to prepare libraries and sequence TCR repertoires, to increase sequencing depth and limit assay-specific biases. Per donor, leukapheresis produced somewhere between about 0.94 and 9.5 billion PBMCs.

What the research found in general, with its limitations: Sharing across four donors was observed for about 5% of naive CD4, less than 4% of naive CD8, 2% to 2.5% of memory CD4, and around 0.42% of memory CD8 clonotypes. Only blood was sampled, and tissue TCR repertoires likely differ from those in blood. Incomplete sequencing was indicated by rarefaction of sorted-subset datasets, despite the large sequencing depth. Compared with non-shared clonotypes, clonotypes shared by all four sorted-subset donors had higher generation probabilities. The genetic and exposure-history diversity represented was limited by the small number of donors. Based on pairwise subsampling, the degree of clonotype sharing among donors was expected to be affected by sequencing depth. Larger estimated clonotype richness was generally found for naive subsets than for memory subsets.

CDR1 LNHNV and CDR2 YYDKDF are derived from the germline V gene (reference sequence). Measured from the cysteine to the phenylalanine, the CDR3 is 15 residues long. The kept DNA is CDR3 alone, 45 bases in frame from the first base. V trim: 1 base; J trim: 4 bases; unmatched bases: 3. TCR CDR3 regions were amplified from genomic DNA by multiplex PCR using the deep immunoSEQ assay. Genomic DNA extracted from each cell subset was distributed evenly over all wells of several immunoSEQ 96-well plates, and each plate served as one replicate. For sorted subsets, each replicate PCR was loaded with 150 to 250 ng genomic DNA, equivalent to roughly 30,000 T cell genomes. Purified libraries were measured with a Qubit 3.0 fluorometer, size-checked on a Bioanalyzer 2100, and measured again with the KAPA Library Quantification kit. Every immunoSEQ 96-well plate was sequenced on a separate single-read 150-cycle Illumina NextSeq 550 flow cell. As for the authors' bioinformatics: Because the immunoSEQ output held only junctional sequences and lacked quality scores, the filtering could not match the filtering applied to full-length reads. Sequences were annotated with PyIR, a Python wrapper for IgBLAST v1.9, and V/J genes and CDR3 were assigned using IMGT germline references. Any read was removed if the V/J assignment was weak (E-value above 1e-6), the CDR3 was missing, or the read contained stop codons, out-of-frame junctions, or ambiguous translated residues. V3J clonotypes were defined as sequences sharing the same inferred V gene, J gene, and CDR3 amino acid sequence. To compute the percentage overlap between repertoires, the number of shared unique clonotypes was divided by the size of the smaller repertoire. Three approaches were used to assess repertoire richness: RTK rarefaction, the Chao1 estimator, and Recon v2.1 estimates of unobserved clonotypes. For all TCRbeta clonotypes obtained by the gDNA method from a few donors, generation probabilities were computed with OLGA. TCRdb holds this immuneACCESS table with in-frame rearrangements only. Some clones are missing; in checked studies, unresolved V genes explain under half, and the rest has no known cause. V and J calls and clone size follow that table, whereas D and trimming were derived from the DNA. The sample table contains about 520,000 clones; only one count was recorded for about 96% of them. The top ten clonotypes cover about 0.064% of the sample.

The specimen sequenced was naive CD4+ T cells sorted from blood. The cell subset or site tag for this specimen amounts to: CD45RA+ positively selected. The receptor's source is a woman aged 30 to 39 in good health. The V and J segments used are TRBV15 and TRBJ1-4; TRBD1 agrees with 7 junctional bases. The DNA is as follows: TGTGCCACCAGCAGAGGACAGGGAGTTAATGAAAAACTGTTTTTT. Its protein product is CATSRGQGVNEKLFF.